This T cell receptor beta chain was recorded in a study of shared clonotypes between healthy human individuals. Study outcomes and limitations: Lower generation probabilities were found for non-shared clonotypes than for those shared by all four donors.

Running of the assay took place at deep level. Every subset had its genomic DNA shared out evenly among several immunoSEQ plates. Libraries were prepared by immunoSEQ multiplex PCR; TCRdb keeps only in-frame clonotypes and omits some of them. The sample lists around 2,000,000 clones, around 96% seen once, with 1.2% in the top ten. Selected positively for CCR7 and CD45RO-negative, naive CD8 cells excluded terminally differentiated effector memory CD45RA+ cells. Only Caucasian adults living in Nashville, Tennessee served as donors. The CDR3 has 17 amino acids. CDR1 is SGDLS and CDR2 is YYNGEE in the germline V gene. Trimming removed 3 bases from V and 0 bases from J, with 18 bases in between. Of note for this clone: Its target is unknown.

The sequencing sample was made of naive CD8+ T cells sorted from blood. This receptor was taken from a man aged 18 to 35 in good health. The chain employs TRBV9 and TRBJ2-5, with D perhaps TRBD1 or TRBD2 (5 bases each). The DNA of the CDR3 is TGTGCCAGCAGCGGCCCGCTGGGAGCAGGGTACCAAGAGACCCAGTACTTC. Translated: CASSGPLGAGYQETQYF.